The present T cell receptor beta chain was sequenced within a study of shared clonotypes between healthy human individuals. At the level of the study: A couple of women and a few men aged 18 to 49 served as donors. Notes on the study in general: A generally larger estimated richness was seen in naive subsets than in memory subsets. Between a few donors, naive CD4 clonotypes were shared at a level of about 5%.

A remark on this clone: Its target is unknown.

Produced via immunoSEQ multiplex PCR; TCRdb's table is partial and in-frame only. The sample contains 2 million to 3 million clones, more than 85% of which appear only once. The CDR3 covers 16 residues. Trimming cost V 3 bases and J 5 bases; bases outside gene matches: 4. The germline CDR1 and CDR2 sequences are PRHDT and FYEKMQ (reference sequence). A CD45RA-negative memory subset and a CD45RA+ naive subset were separated from the CD4+ cells. The sequencing input was naive CD4+ T cells from PBMCs. Regarding subset: CD45RA+ positively selected. This TCR was recovered from a man younger than 30 in good health. Some clones in this sample may be carry-over from other donors' samples. The chain joins TRBV13 to TRBJ2-3; 14 positions agree with TRBD2. CDR3: CASSFQGLAGVDTQYF. The CDR3 DNA reads as TGTGCCAGCAGCTTTCAGGGACTAGCGGGAGTAGATACGCAGTATTTT.